These 29 T cell receptor beta chains were sequenced from one sample in a study of CD4 T cells in relation to SARS-CoV-2 and coronaviruses. Before the COVID-19 pandemic, during about 2010-2019, CD4+ T cells were taken from unexposed donors. The cells were cultured for under twelve days before CD4+ T cells were isolated. The antigens these receptors bind are not known. Libraries were prepared by immunoSEQ multiplex PCR; TCRdb keeps only in-frame clonotypes and omits some of them. The sample holds approximately 30,000 clones, about 80% seen once. Input material: CD4+ T cells from PBMCs, cultured in vitro. The source is a human donor in good health.

The V call is TRBV5-6, the J call TRBJ1-2, with D unclear. Germline V gives CDR1 SGHDT, CDR2 YYEEEE. There are 12 residues in the CDR3. The ends were cut back, 4 bases at V and 3 bases at J, with 7 bases in the middle. CDR3 loop: CASSADYYGYTF. The CDR3 DNA reads TGTGCCAGCAGCGCCGACTACTATGGCTACACCTTC. Full variable domain (rest looked up from reference TRBV5-6 and TRBJ1-2): DAGVTQSPTHLIKTRGQQVTLRCSPKSGHDTVSWYQQALGQGPQFIFQYYEEEERQRGNFPDRFSGHQFPNYSSELNVNALLLGDSALYLCASSADYYGYTFGSGTRLTVV.

The rearrangement links TRBV5-5 to TRBJ2-7, with 14 bases lining up with TRBD2. With 4 bases clipped from V and 0 bases from J, the junction kept 12 bases outside the gene matches. Germline-derived CDR1 and CDR2 are SGHKS and YYEKEE (reference sequence). This CDR3 contains 19 residues. Here the CDR3 DNA reads TGTGCCAGCAGCCTCGACCGGGGACTAGCGGGGGCCTCCTCCTACGAGCAGTACTTC. Translated: CASSLDRGLAGASSYEQYF.

This clone turned up a few times. The chain recombines TRBV18 with TRBJ2-1; 8 bases agree with TRBD2. Germline values: CDR1 KGHSH, CDR2 LQKENI. The ends lost 0 bases at V and 8 bases at J; junction bases unmatched: 6. The CDR3 runs 15 residues. Here the CDR3 DNA reads TGTGCCAGCTCACCACCGACGGGAGGGAAGGATGAGCAGTTCTTC. Translated: CASSPPTGGKDEQFF.

The CDR3 nucleotides read TGTGCCAGCAGCCCCAGGAAAGCGGGAGTGGAATATGTCTACGAGCAGTACTTC. Translation: CASSPRKAGVEYVYEQYF. The rearrangement joins TRBV11-2 to TRBJ2-7, with 8 bases fitting TRBD2. Trimming at V came to 5 bases and at J to 3 bases, leaving 18 bases not matched to a gene. Germline loops: CDR1 SGHAT, CDR2 FQNNGV. CDR3 length: 18 amino acids.

This clone occurred a few times. This chain joins TRBV9 and TRBJ1-5, with unresolved D. The germline CDR1 and CDR2 sequences are SGDLS and YYNGEE. Trimming removed 0 bases from V and 4 bases from J, with 8 bases in between. This CDR3 has 14 amino acids. CDR3 DNA sequence: TGTGCCAGCAGCGTAGGAGTAGGGAATCAGCCCCAGCATTTT. Its translation is CASSVGVGNQPQHF.

V is TRBV7-2 and J is TRBJ2-1, with D possibly TRBD2 on 6 matching bases. Trimming removed 1 base from V and 0 bases from J, with 10 bases in between. Germline V gene sequence: CDR1 SGHTA, CDR2 FQGNSA. CDR3 size: 16 residues. The CDR3 protein is CASSLDRGSSYNEQFF. CDR3 DNA sequence: TGTGCCAGCAGCTTAGATCGGGGGAGCTCCTACAATGAGCAGTTCTTC.

CDR3 coding DNA: TGTGCCAGCAGCTTAGAGGCGGGGAACACTGAAGCTTTCTTT. It yields the protein CASSLEAGNTEAFF. This chain uses TRBV7-9 with TRBJ1-1; D uncertain. This CDR3 contains 14 residues. Trimming took 1 base from V and 1 from J, leaving 7 bases between them. Looked up from germline, CDR1 is SEHNR and CDR2 is FQNEAQ (reference sequence).

This clone has a handful of counts. V usage is TRBV18 and J usage is TRBJ1-3, with unresolved D. In germline, CDR1 is KGHSH, CDR2 LQKENI. The CDR3 loop spans 16 amino acids. V was cut by 1 base and J by 0 bases, with 10 bases left in between. The CDR3 spells CASSPLPRGSGNTIYF. The CDR3 DNA reads as TGTGCCAGCTCACCACTCCCCCGGGGCTCTGGAAACACCATATATTTT.

This chain connects TRBV6-6 to TRBJ1-3; D unresolved. CDR1 is MNHNY, CDR2 SVGAGI, per germline (reference sequence). V was trimmed by 8 bases and J by 3 bases, leaving 8 bases between them. The CDR3 has 12 amino acids. Here the CDR3 DNA reads TGTGCCAGCGTGAGGAGTGGAAACACCATATATTTT. Translation gives CASVRSGNTIYF.

The CDR3 region has the DNA TGTGCCAGCAGCTTAGGATACGCAGGAAACACCATATATTTT. This encodes CASSLGYAGNTIYF. The V and J genes are TRBV11-2 and TRBJ1-3; D not resolved. Trimming pared 1 base from V and 4 bases from J, leaving 8 bases between. Germline values: CDR1 SGHAT, CDR2 FQNNGV. The CDR3 consists of 14 residues.

This chain joins TRBV7-2 and TRBJ2-5, with 8 bases matching TRBD2. V was pared by 5 bases and J by 5 bases, with 13 bases of the junction left unmatched. Germline V gene data show CDR1 as SGHTA and CDR2 as FQGNSA. CDR3 length: 16 residues. CDR3 residues: CASSNSGSGGRETQYF. The CDR3 nucleotides are TGTGCCAGCAGCAACTCGGGGAGCGGGGGTCGGGAGACCCAGTACTTC.

V usage is TRBV11-2 and J usage is TRBJ1-2; 8 nucleotides agree with TRBD1. The trim removed 2 bases at V and 4 bases at J, leaving 6 bases unmatched. The germline CDR1 and CDR2 sequences are SGHAT and FQNNGV. This CDR3 is built from 15 residues. Here the CDR3 DNA reads TGTGCCAGCAGCTTAAGCAGGACAGGGCTCTATGGCTACACCTTC. Protein sequence: CASSLSRTGLYGYTF. The entire variable domain, with the rest obtained from reference TRBV11-2 and TRBJ1-2, is as follows: EAGVAQSPRYKIIEKRQSVAFWCNPISGHATLYWYQQILGQGPKLLIQFQNNGVVDDSQLPKDRFSAERLKGVDSTLKIQPAKLEDSAVYLCASSLSRTGLYGYTFGSGTRLTVV.

This clone occurred a few times. V usage is TRBV6-5 and J usage is TRBJ2-7, with 9 bases identical to TRBD1. Germline trimming cut 6 bases from V and 7 bases from J; bases unmatched to any gene: 10. The CDR3 runs 14 residues. Germline CDR1 and CDR2: MNHEY and SVGAGI. This CDR3 is CASSERTGAGEQYF. CDR3 DNA sequence: TGTGCCAGCAGCGAGAGGACAGGGGCTGGGGAGCAGTACTTC.

V and J are TRBV5-1 and TRBJ2-3; 10 bases agree with TRBD2. V dropped 3 bases and J dropped 2; count of bases not matched to a gene: 9. CDR3 size: 17 residues. The germline V gene encodes CDR1 SGHRS and CDR2 YFSETQ. CDR3 DNA sequence: TGCGCCAGCAGCTCCTCTAGCGGGAGAGTCACCACAGATACGCAGTATTTT. Protein product: CASSSSSGRVTTDTQYF.

This sequence joins TRBV19 and TRBJ1-3, with a tentative D call TRBD1 (6 bases). Looked up from germline, CDR1 is LNHDA and CDR2 is SQIVND (reference sequence). CDR3 length: 15 amino acids. V was shortened by 4 bases and J by 0 bases, with 10 bases between the two germline ends. CDR3 sequence: CASSKGQTSGNTIYF. The CDR3 coding sequence is TGTGCCAGTAGTAAAGGACAGACCTCTGGAAACACCATATATTTT.

V usage is TRBV2 and J usage is TRBJ1-5; 7 positions match TRBD1. There are 15 residues in the CDR3. V shed 7 bases and J 4 bases; nucleotides not matched to a gene: 10. Germline loops: CDR1 SNHLY, CDR2 FYNNEI. The CDR3 spells CASTSRTGGNQPQHF. In DNA form, the CDR3 reads TGTGCCAGCACCTCTCGGACAGGCGGAAATCAGCCCCAGCATTTT.

This clone was seen only once. The rearrangement links TRBV7-2 to TRBJ2-6, with D perhaps matching TRBD1 (6 bases). V lost 4 bases and J lost 2, with 9 bases in between. Germline CDR1 reads SGHTA; CDR2 reads FQGNSA. CDR3 length: 15 amino acids. The CDR3 is CASSSTGTGANVLTF. CDR3 bases: TGTGCCAGCAGCTCCACAGGGACTGGGGCCAACGTCCTGACTTTC. Together with reference TRBV7-2 and TRBJ2-6, the CDR3 gives the full variable domain: GAGVSQSPSNKVTEKGKDVELRCDPISGHTALYWYRQSLGQGLEFLIYFQGNSAPDKSGLPSDRFSAERTGGSVSTLTIQRTQQEDSAVYLCASSSTGTGANVLTFGAGSRLTVL.

The CDR3 nucleotides read TGTGCCAGCAGTCGCCAAGGGACAACTAAGTACTTC. Amino acid sequence: CASSRQGTTKYF. The chain uses TRBV27 and TRBJ2-7, with D possibly matching TRBD1 (6 bases). V dropped 5 bases and J dropped 11 bases, with 16 bases sitting between them. The CDR3 is 12 amino acids. Germline CDR1 reads MNHEY; CDR2 reads SMNVEV (reference sequence).

The rearrangement links TRBV5-4 to TRBJ1-1; D gene uncertain. CDR1 and CDR2 from the germline V gene are SGHNT and YYREEE (reference sequence). This CDR3 is built from 13 residues. With 4 bases removed from V and 6 bases from J, the gap between germline ends came to 13 bases. CDR3 amino acids: CASSGAGGSEAFF. DNA for the CDR3: TGTGCCAGCAGCGGTGCAGGAGGATCTGAAGCTTTCTTT.

Only one count was recorded for this clone. V is TRBV19 and J is TRBJ1-5, with 9 bases lining up with TRBD1. The CDR3 runs 14 residues. The germline CDR1 and CDR2 sequences are LNHDA and SQIVND (reference sequence). The V segment lost 7 bases and the J segment 6 bases; nucleotides outside the gene matches: 7. The CDR3 loop reads CASNKQGASQPQHF. The CDR3 nucleotides are TGTGCCAGTAATAAACAGGGGGCAAGTCAGCCCCAGCATTTT.

J is TRBJ1-2 and V is TRBV4-1; possible D gene TRBD1, 5 bases. The V gene's germline CDR1 is MGHRA and CDR2 YSYEKL. The CDR3 length is 15 residues. V lost 0 bases and J 2 bases, leaving 10 bases between the germline ends. Here the CDR3 reads CASSQEGHSNYGYTF. The CDR3 nucleotides read TGCGCCAGCAGCCAAGAAGGACACTCAAACTATGGCTACACCTTC.

The genes are TRBV6-1 and TRBJ1-2; tentatively, D is TRBD1 (5 bases). The germline V and J ends were trimmed by 0 bases and 4 bases, with 12 bases remaining between them. The CDR3 consists of 15 residues. CDR1 and CDR2 from the germline V gene are MNHNS and SASEGT. Written as DNA, the CDR3 is TGTGCCAGCAGTGAAGCTCGCACAGGCCGCTATGGCTACACCTTC. It yields the protein CASSEARTGRYGYTF.

This sequence joins TRBV13 and TRBJ1-6, with 10 positions matching TRBD1. The CDR3 runs to 16 residues. V gave up 6 bases and J gave up 10 bases; unmatched junction bases: 12. Looked up from germline, CDR1 is PRHDT and CDR2 is FYEKMQ (reference sequence). As DNA, the CDR3 is TGTGCCAGCAGGCTAGACAGGGGGCCATCAGGATCACCCCTCCACTTT. It specifies CASRLDRGPSGSPLHF.

The rearrangement joins TRBV12-3 or TRBV12-4 to TRBJ2-1, with D hard to call. The CDR3 is 12 residues long. The germline V and J ends were trimmed by 2 bases and 8 bases, with 7 bases remaining between them. The CDR3: CASSLLDHEQFF. CDR3 nucleotides: TGTGCCAGCAGTTTACTAGACCATGAGCAGTTCTTC.

This sequence joins TRBV18 and TRBJ1-4; D uncertain. CDR1 is KGHSH, CDR2 LQKENI, per germline. The CDR3 extends over 15 amino acids. V shed 1 base and J shed 7 bases, with 13 bases lying between them. The DNA for the CDR3 is TGTGCCAGCTCACCACGGGCCGCCCGGGGTGAAAAACTGTTTTTT. Amino acid sequence: CASSPRAARGEKLFF.

This sequence joins TRBV6-2 or TRBV6-3 and TRBJ1-5; 11 bases align to TRBD1. CDR1 is MNHEY, CDR2 SVGEGT, per germline. The CDR3 runs to 18 residues. The ends lost 5 bases at V and 3 bases at J; junction bases unmatched: 12. The chain's CDR3 is CASSPNLRTGGSNQPQHF. DNA for the CDR3: TGTGCCAGCAGTCCCAATCTACGGACAGGGGGCTCCAATCAGCCCCAGCATTTT.

The chain has TRBV7-2 and TRBJ2-7; D assignment may be TRBD1 or TRBD2 (6 bases each). The germline V and J ends were trimmed by 3 bases and 4 bases, with 16 bases remaining between them. Per the germline V gene, CDR1 is SGHTA and CDR2 is FQGNSA. There are 15 residues in the CDR3. The CDR3 here is CASSFLEGGLYEQYF. Here the CDR3 DNA reads TGTGCCAGCAGCTTCCTTGAGGGGGGACTTTACGAGCAGTACTTC.

CDR3: CASSSWDGPYEQYF. The CDR3 region has the DNA TGTGCCAGCAGCTCCTGGGACGGACCCTACGAGCAGTACTTC. This sequence joins TRBV7-9 and TRBJ2-7; either TRBD1 or TRBD2 may supply D (5 bases each). Per germline, CDR1 SEHNR and CDR2 FQNEAQ (reference sequence). V was pared by 4 bases and J by 2 bases, with 12 bases between. The CDR3 sequence is 14 residues long.

This clone was observed a handful of times. The V gene is TRBV19, the J gene TRBJ1-1; tentatively, D is TRBD1 (6 bases). The CDR3 is made up of 14 amino acids. The V gene's germline CDR1 is LNHDA and CDR2 SQIVND (reference sequence). The V gene lost 7 bases and the J gene lost 0 bases, with 12 bases spanning the gap. The DNA for the CDR3 is TGTGCCAGTAAATTCAGGGGAGTGAACACTGAAGCTTTCTTT. It is translated as CASKFRGVNTEAFF.